This T cell receptor beta chain is from a study of T cells in Graves' hyperthyroidism and ophthalmopathy. A remark on this clonotype: No antigen is known for it.

The TCR beta CDR3 regions underwent amplification using RNA transcripts as the source. The study used the HTBI primer set for a first-round RT-PCR of the TCR CDR3. A single record per CDR3 protein comes from TCRdb applying MiXCR to the multiplex PCR reads. The data hold approximately 510,000 distinct CDR3 sequences, with 40% to 50% observed a single time. This CDR3 comprises 15 residues. Looked up from germline, CDR1 is SGHNT and CDR2 is YYREEE (reference sequence). The J segment lost 3 bases and the V segment lost 0 bases, leaving 5 bases of the junction unmatched. Uncontrolled infection, other autoimmune disease, pregnancy or lactation led to exclusion. The study, taken as a whole, reports: Blood samples included most of the expanded thyroid clonotypes exceeding 0.001. Ophthalmopathy was distinguished from stable hyperthyroidism by 13 V-J signatures. Model predictions of ophthalmopathy came a median 6.5 months before onset.

This chain links TRBV5-4 with TRBJ1-2; 7 bases fit TRBD1. This TCR came from an adult woman with Graves' disease, either hyperthyroidism or ophthalmopathy (not recorded which). The specimen sequenced was peripheral blood or thyroid tissue (not recorded which). Here the CDR3 DNA reads TGTGCCAGCAGCTTGGGGACAGGTACCGACTATGGCTACACCTTC. Its protein product is CASSLGTGTDYGYTF.